Here is one T cell receptor (beta chain) with its context. The data derive from a study of blood T cell repertoires in COVID-19. Turning to the study itself: Some COVID-19 samples were acute and others convalescent; all came from the United States, Italy and Spain.

Here immunoSEQ multiplex PCR was the method, and the copy in TCRdb shows in-frame clones only, minus some. The table has approximately 210,000 clones, about 88% seen once. Germline V CDR1 and CDR2: MDHEN, SYDVKM. The CDR3 runs 16 residues. Trimming removed 5 bases from V and 5 bases from J; junction bases left unmatched: 13. The receptor comes from a woman in her thirties or forties who had recovered from COVID-19. The chain recombines TRBV28 with TRBJ2-7, with TRBD1 matching 9 bases. The sequenced material came from peripheral blood. CDR3 loop: CASSEIGRDRDNEQYF. The CDR3 DNA sequence: TGTGCCAGCAGTGAAATCGGCCGGGACAGGGATAACGAGCAGTACTTC.